Included here is one T cell receptor (beta chain) sequence, with context. This beta chain turned up in a library designed for alpha chains; as an off-target read, its abundance says little. Using its own MiXCR run on the RT-PCR reads, TCRdb lists one record per CDR3 protein. The sample gives 300 to 350 distinct CDR3 sequences, around 85% of which show up once; 11% is in the top ten. V shed 0 bases, J shed 6 bases, and the junction held 5 bases outside the gene matches. In germline, CDR1 is MNHEY, CDR2 SVGAGI. The CDR3 totals 15 residues. The specimen sequenced was memory CD4+ T cells from salivary gland. The clonotype comes from a female donor with primary Sjogren's syndrome. The gene calls are TRBV6-5 and TRBJ2-3; TRBD2 aligns across 8 bases. CDR3 loop: CASSYSASGWDTQYF. Here the CDR3 DNA reads TGTGCCAGCAGTTACTCGGCTAGCGGGTGGGATACGCAGTATTTT.